This entry is about one T cell receptor beta chain. Antigen: not known. Assay: immunoSEQ multiplex PCR; the TCRdb copy retains only in-frame clones and omits some. The repertoire consists of 2 million to 2.5 million clones, with more than 85% occurring once and the leading ten covering about 0.34%. The entry originates in a study of shared clonotypes between healthy human individuals. The ends were cut back, 7 bases at V and 0 bases at J, with 16 bases in the middle. Germline V gene sequence: CDR1 MDHEN, CDR2 SYDVKM. The CDR3 totals 17 residues. CD4+ cells were split into CD45RA+ naive and CD45RA-negative memory subsets. General study points: The donor pool, a small one, limited the genetic and exposure-history diversity represented.

Sequenced sample: naive CD4+ T cells from PBMCs. Subset noted: CD45RA+ positively selected. The sequence was collected from a man between 18 and 29 years old in good health. Some clones in this sample may be carry-over from other donors' samples. The chain recombines TRBV28 with TRBJ2-6; D is perhaps TRBD2 (5 bases). CDR3 loop: CASTQAGIRSGANVLTF. The CDR3 DNA sequence: TGTGCCAGCACCCAGGCCGGGATCCGCTCTGGGGCCAACGTCCTGACTTTC.